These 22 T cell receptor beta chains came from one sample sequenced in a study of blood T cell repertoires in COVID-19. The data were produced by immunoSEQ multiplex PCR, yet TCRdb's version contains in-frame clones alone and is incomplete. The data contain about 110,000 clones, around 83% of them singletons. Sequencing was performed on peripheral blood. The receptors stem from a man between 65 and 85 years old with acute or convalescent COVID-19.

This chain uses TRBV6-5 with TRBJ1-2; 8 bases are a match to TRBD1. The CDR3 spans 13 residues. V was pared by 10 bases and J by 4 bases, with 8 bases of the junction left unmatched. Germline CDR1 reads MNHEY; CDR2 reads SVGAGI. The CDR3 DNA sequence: TGTGCCACCCGTCAGGGGGCCGGCTATGGCTACACCTTC. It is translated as CATRQGAGYGYTF.

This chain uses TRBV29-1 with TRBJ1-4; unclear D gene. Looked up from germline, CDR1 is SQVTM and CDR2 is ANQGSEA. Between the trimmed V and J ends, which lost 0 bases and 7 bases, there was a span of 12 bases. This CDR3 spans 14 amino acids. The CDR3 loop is CSVEDTVSPEKLFF. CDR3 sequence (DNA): TGCAGCGTTGAAGACACAGTGTCTCCTGAAAAACTGTTTTTT. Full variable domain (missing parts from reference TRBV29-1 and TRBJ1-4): SAVISQKPSRDICQRGTSLTIQCQVDSQVTMMFWYRQQPGQSLTLIATANQGSEATYESGFVIDKFPISRPNLTFSTLTVSNMSPEDSSIYLCSVEDTVSPEKLFFGSGTQLSVL.

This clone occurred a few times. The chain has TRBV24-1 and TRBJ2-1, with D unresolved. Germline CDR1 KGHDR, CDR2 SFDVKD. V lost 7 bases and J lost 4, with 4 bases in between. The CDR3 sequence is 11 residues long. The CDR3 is CATSLYNEQFF. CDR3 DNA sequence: TGTGCCACCAGCCTATACAATGAGCAGTTCTTC.

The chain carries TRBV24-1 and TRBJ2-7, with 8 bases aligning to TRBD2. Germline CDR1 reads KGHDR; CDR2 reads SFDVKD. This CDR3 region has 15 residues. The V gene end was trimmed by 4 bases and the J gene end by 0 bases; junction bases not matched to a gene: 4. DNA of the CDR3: TGTGCCACCAGTGAGGGCCTAGCGGGCTCCTACGAGCAGTACTTC. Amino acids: CATSEGLAGSYEQYF.

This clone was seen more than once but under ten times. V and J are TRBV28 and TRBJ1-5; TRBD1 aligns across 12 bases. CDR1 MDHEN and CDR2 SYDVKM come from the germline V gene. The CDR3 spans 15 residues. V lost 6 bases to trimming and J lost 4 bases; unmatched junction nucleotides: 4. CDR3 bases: TGTGCCAGCAGAGGGACAGGGGGCGGGAATCAGCCCCAGCATTTT. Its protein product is CASRGTGGGNQPQHF.

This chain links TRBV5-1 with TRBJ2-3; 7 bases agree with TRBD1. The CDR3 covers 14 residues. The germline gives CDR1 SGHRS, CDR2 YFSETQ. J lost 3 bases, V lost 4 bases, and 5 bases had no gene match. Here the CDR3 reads CASSQDRYTDTQYF. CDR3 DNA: TGCGCCAGCAGCCAGGACAGGTATACAGATACGCAGTATTTT.

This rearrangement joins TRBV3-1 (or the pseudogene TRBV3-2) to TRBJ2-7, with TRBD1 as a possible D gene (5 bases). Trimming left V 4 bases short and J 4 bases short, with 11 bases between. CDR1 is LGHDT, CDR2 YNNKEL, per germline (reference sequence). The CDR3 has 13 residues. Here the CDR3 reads CASSRYTGYEQYF. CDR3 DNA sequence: TGTGCCAGCAGCCGGTACACAGGATACGAGCAGTACTTC.

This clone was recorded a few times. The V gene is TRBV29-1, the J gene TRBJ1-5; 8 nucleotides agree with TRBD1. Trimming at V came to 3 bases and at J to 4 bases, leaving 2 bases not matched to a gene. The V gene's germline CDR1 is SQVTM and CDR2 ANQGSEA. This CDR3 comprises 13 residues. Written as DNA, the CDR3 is TGCAGCGTTGAGGGGACAGGTAATCAGCCCCAGCATTTT. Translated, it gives CSVEGTGNQPQHF.

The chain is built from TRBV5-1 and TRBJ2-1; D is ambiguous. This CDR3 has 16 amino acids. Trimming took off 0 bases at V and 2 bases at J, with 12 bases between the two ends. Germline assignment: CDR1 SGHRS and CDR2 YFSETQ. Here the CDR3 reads CASSLGSLEAYNEQFF. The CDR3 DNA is TGCGCCAGCAGCTTGGGCAGTTTAGAGGCCTACAATGAGCAGTTCTTC.

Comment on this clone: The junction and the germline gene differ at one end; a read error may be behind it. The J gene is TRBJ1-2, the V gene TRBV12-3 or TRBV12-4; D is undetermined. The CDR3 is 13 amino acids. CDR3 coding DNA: TGTGCCAGCACTTTAACACATACGGGAGGCTACACCTTC. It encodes CASTLTHTGGYTF.

For the CDR3, the DNA is TGTGCCAGTCTATCGTCCGGGACTAGCGGGAAGGATACGCAGTATTTT. It encodes CASLSSGTSGKDTQYF. The chain is built from TRBV2 and TRBJ2-3, with 13 bases that match TRBD2. The CDR3 loop spans 16 amino acids. CDR1 and CDR2 (germline): SNHLY, FYNNEI. V was clipped by 9 bases and J by 6 bases; unmatched bases: 12.

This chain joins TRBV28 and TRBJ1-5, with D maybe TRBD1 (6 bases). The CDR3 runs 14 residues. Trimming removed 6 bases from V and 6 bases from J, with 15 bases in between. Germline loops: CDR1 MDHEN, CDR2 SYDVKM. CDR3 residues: CASRGARAGQPQHF. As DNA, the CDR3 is TGTGCCAGCAGGGGGGCCCGGGCGGGTCAGCCCCAGCATTTT.

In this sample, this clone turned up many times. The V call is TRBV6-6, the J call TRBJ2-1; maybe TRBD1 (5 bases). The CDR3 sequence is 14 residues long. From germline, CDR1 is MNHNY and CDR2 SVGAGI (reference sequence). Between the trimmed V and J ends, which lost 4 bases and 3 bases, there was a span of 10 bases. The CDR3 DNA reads TGTGCCAGCAGTTTGAAGACAGACTACAATGAGCAGTTCTTC. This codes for CASSLKTDYNEQFF.

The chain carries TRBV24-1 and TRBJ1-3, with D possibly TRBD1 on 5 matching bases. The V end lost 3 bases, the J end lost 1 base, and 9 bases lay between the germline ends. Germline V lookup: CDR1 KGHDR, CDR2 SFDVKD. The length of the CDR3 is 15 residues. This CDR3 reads CATSDGTASGNTIYF. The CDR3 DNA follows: TGTGCCACCAGTGATGGGACTGCGTCTGGAAACACCATATATTTT.

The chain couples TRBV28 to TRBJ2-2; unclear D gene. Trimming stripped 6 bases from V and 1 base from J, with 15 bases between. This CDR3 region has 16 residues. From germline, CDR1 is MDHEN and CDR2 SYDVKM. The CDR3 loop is CASSPGSNQNTGELFF. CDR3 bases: TGTGCCAGCAGCCCCGGGTCCAACCAGAACACCGGGGAGCTGTTTTTT.

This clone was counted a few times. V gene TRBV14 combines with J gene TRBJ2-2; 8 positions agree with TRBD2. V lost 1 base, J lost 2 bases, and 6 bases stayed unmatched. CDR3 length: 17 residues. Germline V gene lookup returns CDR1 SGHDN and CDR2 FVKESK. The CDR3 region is CASSQGSSGRNTGELFF. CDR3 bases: TGTGCCAGCAGCCAAGGGTCCAGCGGGAGAAACACCGGGGAGCTGTTTTTT. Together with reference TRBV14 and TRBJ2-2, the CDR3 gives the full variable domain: EAGVTQFPSHSVIEKGQTVTLRCDPISGHDNLYWYRRVMGKEIKFLLHFVKESKQDESGMPNNRFLAERTGGTYSTLKVQPAELEDSGVYFCASSQGSSGRNTGELFFGEGSRLTVL.

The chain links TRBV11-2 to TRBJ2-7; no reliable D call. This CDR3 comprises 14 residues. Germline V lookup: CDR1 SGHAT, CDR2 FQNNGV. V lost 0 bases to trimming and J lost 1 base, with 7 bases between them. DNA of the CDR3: TGTGCCAGCAGCTTAGATCCGGGTTCCTACGAGCAGTACTTC. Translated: CASSLDPGSYEQYF.

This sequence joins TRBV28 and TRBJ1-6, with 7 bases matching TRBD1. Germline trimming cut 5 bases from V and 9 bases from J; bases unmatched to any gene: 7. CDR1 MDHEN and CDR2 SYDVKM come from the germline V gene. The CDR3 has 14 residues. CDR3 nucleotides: TGTGCCAGCAGTGACAGGGTCCCTCCTTCACCCCTCCACTTT. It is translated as CASSDRVPPSPLHF. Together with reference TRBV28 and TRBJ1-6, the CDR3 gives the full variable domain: DVKVTQSSRYLVKRTGEKVFLECVQDMDHENMFWYRQDPGLGLRLIYFSYDVKMKEKGDIPEGYSVSREKKERFSLILESASTNQTSMYLCASSDRVPPSPLHFGNGTRLTVT.

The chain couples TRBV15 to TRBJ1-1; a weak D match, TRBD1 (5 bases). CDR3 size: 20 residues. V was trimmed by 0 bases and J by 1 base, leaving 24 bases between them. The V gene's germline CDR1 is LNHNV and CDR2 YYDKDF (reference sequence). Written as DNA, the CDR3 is TGTGCCACCAGCAGAGATCCCCCCGGTGACAGAGCTACTTCGAACACTGAAGCTTTCTTT. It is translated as CATSRDPPGDRATSNTEAFF.

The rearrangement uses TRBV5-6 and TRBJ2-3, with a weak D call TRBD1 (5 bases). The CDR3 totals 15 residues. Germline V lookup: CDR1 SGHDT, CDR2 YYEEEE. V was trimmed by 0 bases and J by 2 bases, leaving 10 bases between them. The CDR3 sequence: CASSLGPQDTDTQYF. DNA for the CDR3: TGTGCCAGCAGCTTGGGACCACAGGACACAGATACGCAGTATTTT.

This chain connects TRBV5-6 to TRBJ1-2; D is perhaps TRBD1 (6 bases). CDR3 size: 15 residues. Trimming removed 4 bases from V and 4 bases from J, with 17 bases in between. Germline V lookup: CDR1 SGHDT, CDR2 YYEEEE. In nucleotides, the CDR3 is TGTGCCAGCAGCGCGTCGGGGGGCGCCGCCTATGGCTACACCTTC. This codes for CASSASGGAAYGYTF.

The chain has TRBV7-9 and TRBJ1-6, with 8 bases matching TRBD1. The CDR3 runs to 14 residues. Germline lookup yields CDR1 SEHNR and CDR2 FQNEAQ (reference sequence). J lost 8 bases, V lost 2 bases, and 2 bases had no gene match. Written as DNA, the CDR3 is TGTGCCAGCAGCTTAACAGGGGGTGATTCACCCCTCCACTTT. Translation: CASSLTGGDSPLHF. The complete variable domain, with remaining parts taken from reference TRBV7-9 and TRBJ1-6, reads DTGVSQNPRHKITKRGQNVTFRCDPISEHNRLYWYRQTLGQGPEFLTYFQNEAQLEKSRLLSDRFSAERPKGSFSTLEIQRTEQGDSAMYLCASSLTGGDSPLHFGNGTRLTVT.